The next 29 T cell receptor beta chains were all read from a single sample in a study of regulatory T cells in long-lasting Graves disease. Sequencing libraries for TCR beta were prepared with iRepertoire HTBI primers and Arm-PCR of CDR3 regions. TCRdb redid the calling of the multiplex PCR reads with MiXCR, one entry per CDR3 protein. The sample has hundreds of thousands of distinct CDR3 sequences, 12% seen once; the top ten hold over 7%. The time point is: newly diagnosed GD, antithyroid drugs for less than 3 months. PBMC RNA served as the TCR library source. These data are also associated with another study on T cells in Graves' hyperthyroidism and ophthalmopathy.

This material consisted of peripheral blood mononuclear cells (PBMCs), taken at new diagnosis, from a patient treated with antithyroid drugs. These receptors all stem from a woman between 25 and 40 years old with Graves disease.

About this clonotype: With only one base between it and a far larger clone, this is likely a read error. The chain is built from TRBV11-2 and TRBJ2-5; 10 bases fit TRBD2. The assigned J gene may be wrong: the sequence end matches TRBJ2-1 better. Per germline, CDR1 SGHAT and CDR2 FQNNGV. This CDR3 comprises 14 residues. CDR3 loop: CASGFLAGEGEQFF. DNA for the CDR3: TGTGCCAGCGGCTTTCTAGCGGGAGAGGGTGAGCAGTTCTTC.

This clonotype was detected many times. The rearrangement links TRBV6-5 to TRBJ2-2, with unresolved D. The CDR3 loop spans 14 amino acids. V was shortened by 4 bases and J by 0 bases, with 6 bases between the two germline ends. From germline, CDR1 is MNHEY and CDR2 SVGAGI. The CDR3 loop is CASSSTTNTGELFF. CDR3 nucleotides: TGTGCCAGCAGTTCAACCACGAACACCGGGGAGCTGTTTTTT.

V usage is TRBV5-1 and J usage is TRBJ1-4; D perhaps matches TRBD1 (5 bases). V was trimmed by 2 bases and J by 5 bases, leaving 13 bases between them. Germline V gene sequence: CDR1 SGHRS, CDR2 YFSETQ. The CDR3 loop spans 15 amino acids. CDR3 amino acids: CASSFELGVNEKLFF. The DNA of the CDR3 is TGCGCCAGCAGCTTTGAGCTGGGGGTGAATGAAAAACTGTTTTTT.

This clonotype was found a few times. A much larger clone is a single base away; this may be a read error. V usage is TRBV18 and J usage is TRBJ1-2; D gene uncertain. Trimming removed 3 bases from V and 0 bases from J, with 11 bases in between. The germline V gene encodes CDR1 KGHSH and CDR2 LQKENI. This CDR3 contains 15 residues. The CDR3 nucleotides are TGTGCCAGCTCACCTTCCGGGGAGACTAACTATGGCTACACCTTC. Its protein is CASSPSGETNYGYTF.

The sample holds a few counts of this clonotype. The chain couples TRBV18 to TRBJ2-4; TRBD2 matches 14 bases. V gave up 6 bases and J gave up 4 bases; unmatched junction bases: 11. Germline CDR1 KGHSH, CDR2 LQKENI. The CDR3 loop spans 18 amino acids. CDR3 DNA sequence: TGTGCCAGCTCTCCCGGGACTAGCGGGAGATGGGGGAAAAACATTCAGTACTTC. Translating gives CASSPGTSGRWGKNIQYF.

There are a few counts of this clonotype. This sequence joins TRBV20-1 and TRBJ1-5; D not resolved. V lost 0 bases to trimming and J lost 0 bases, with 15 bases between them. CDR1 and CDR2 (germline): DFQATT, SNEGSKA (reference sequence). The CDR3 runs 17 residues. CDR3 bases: TGCAGTGCTAGAGATGGTACCAGATCATATAGCAATCAGCCCCAGCATTTT. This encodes CSARDGTRSYSNQPQHF.

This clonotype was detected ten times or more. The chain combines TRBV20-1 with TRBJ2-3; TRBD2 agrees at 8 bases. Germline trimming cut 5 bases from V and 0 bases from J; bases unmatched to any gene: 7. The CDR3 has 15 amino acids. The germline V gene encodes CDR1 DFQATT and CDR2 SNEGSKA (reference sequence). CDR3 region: CSALNSGKSTDTQYF. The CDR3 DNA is TGCAGTGCTTTAAATAGCGGGAAAAGCACAGATACGCAGTATTTT.

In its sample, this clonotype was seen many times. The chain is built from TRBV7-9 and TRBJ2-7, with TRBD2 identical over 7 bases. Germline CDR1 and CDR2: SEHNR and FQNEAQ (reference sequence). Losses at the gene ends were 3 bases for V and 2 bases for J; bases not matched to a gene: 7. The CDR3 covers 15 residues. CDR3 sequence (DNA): TGTGCCAGCAGCTTCCCTCTAGCGGAGCCCTACGAGCAGTACTTC. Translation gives CASSFPLAEPYEQYF.

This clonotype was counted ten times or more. CDR3 nucleotide sequence: TGTGCCACCGATGGGAGCCGGCGCACCGGGGAGCTGTTTTTT. This encodes CATDGSRRTGELFF. The chain couples TRBV7-9 to TRBJ2-2; D is possibly TRBD2 (5 bases). This CDR3 has 14 amino acids. Trimming shortened V by 10 bases and J by 4 bases, and 16 bases separated the two germline ends. Germline CDR1 and CDR2: SEHNR and FQNEAQ (reference sequence).

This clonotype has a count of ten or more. The CDR3 region is CATSRDGLSEQYF. CDR3 sequence (DNA): TGTGCCACCAGCAGGGACGGCCTGAGCGAGCAGTACTTC. The chain is built from TRBV15 and TRBJ2-7; D is unresolved. This CDR3 spans 13 amino acids. Germline CDR1 and CDR2: LNHNV and YYDKDF (reference sequence). Trimming cost V 3 bases and J 6 bases, with 12 bases left between them.

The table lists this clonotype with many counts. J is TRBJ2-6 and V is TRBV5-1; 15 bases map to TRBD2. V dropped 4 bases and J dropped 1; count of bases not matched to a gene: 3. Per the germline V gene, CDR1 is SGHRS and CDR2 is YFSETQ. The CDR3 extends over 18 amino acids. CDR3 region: CASSGGTSGRSGANVLTF. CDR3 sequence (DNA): TGCGCCAGCAGCGGCGGGACTAGCGGGAGGTCTGGGGCCAACGTCCTGACTTTC.

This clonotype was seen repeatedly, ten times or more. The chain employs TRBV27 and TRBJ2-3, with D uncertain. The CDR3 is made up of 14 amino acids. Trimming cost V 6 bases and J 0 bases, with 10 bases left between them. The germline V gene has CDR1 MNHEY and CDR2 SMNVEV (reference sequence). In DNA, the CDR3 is TGTGCCAGCAGCCAAGAAGACAGCACAGATACGCAGTATTTT. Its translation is CASSQEDSTDTQYF.

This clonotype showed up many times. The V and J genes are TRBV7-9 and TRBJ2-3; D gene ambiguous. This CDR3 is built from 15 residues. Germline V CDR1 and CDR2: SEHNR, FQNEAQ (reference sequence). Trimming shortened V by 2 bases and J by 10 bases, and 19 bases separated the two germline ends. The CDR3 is CASSLTTGRNPSQYF. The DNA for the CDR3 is TGTGCCAGCAGCTTAACGACGGGCCGGAACCCTTCGCAGTATTTT.

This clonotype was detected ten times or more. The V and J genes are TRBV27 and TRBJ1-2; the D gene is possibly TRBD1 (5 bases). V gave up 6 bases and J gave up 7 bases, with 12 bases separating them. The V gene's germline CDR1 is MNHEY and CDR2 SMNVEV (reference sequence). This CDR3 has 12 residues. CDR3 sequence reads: CASRGEGLGYTF. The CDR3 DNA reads TGTGCCAGCAGGGGGGAGGGCCTTGGCTACACCTTC.

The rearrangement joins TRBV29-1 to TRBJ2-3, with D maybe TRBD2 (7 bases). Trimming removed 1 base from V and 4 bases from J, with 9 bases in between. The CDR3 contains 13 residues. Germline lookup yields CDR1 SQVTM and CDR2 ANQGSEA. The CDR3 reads CSVEGGGPDTQYF. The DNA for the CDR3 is TGCAGCGTTGAAGGGGGGGGCCCAGATACGCAGTATTTT.

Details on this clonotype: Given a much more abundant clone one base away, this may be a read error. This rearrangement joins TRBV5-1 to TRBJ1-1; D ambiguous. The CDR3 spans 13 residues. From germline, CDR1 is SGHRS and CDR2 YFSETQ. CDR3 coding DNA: TGCGCCAGTACGACGGAGATGAACGCTGAAGCTTTCTTT. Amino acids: CASTTEMNAEAFF.

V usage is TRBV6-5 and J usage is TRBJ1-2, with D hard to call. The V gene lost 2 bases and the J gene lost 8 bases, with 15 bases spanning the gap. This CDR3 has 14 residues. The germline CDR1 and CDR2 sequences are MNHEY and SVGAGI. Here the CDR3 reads CASSYLTGLSGYTF. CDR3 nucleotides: TGTGCCAGCAGTTACCTCACGGGGTTAAGCGGCTACACCTTC.

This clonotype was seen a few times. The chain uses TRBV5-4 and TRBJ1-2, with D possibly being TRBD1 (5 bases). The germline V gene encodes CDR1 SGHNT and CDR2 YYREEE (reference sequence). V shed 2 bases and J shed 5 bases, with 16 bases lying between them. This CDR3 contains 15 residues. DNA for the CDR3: TGTGCCAGCAGCTTCCTCATTGGGAGGGGATATGGCTACACCTTC. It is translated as CASSFLIGRGYGYTF.

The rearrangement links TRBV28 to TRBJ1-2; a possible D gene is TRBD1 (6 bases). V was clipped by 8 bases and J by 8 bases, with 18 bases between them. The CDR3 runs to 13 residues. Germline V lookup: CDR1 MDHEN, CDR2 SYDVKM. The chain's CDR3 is CASCRGGGRGYTF. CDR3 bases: TGTGCCAGCTGCCGGGGGGGCGGTCGGGGCTACACCTTC.

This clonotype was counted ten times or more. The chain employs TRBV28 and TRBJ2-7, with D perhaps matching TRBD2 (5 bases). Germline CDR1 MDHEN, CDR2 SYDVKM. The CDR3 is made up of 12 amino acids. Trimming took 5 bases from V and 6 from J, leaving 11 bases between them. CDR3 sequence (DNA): TGTGCCAGCAGTCTTCCGGGGTTCGAGCAGTACTTC. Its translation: CASSLPGFEQYF.

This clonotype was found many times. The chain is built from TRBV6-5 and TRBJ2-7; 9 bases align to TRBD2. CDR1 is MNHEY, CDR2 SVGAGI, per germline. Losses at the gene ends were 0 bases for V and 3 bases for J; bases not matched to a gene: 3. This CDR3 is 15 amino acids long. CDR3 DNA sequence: TGTGCCAGCAGTTACTCACTAGCGGGCCACTACGAGCAGTACTTC. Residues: CASSYSLAGHYEQYF.

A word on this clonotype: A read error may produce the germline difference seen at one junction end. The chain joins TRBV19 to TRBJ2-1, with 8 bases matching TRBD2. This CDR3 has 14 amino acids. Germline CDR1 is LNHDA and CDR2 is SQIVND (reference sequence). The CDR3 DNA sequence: TGTGTCAGTAGTATTGGAATAGCGGGACGAGAGCAGTTCTTC. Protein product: CVSSIGIAGREQFF.

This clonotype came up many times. The CDR3 loop is CASSLVSLFSSYNEQFF. CDR3 DNA sequence: TGTGCCAGCAGCTTAGTCTCGCTCTTCAGCTCCTACAATGAGCAGTTCTTC. This sequence joins TRBV11-2 and TRBJ2-1; no clear D gene. Germline V gene lookup returns CDR1 SGHAT and CDR2 FQNNGV. The CDR3 has 17 residues. With 1 base removed from V and 0 bases from J, the gap between germline ends came to 13 bases.

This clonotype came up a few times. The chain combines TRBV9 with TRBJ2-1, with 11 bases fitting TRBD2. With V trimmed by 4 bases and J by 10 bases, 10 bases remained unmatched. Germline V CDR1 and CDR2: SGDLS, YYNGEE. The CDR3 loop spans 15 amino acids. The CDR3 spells CASSRGLAAEGEQFF. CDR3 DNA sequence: TGTGCCAGCAGCAGGGGACTAGCGGCAGAGGGGGAGCAGTTCTTC.

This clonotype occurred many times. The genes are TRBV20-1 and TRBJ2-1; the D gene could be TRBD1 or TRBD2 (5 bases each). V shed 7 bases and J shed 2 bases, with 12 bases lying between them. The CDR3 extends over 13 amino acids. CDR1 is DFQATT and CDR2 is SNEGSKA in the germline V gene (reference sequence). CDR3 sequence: CSGVRDPYNEQFF. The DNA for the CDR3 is TGCAGTGGGGTCCGGGACCCCTACAATGAGCAGTTCTTC.

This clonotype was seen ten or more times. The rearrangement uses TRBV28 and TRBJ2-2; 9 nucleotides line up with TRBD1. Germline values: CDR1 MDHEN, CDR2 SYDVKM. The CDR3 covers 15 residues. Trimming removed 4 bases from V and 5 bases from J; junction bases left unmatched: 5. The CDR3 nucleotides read TGTGCCAGCAGTTCCAACAGGGGGCGGACCGGGGAGCTGTTTTTT. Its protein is CASSSNRGRTGELFF.

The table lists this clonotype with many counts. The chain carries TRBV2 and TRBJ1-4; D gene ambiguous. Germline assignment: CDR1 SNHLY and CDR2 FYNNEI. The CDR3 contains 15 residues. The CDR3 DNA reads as TGTGCTTCGAGAGGGATAGCCCCCTTTCAAGAAAAACTGTTTTTT. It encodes CASRGIAPFQEKLFF.

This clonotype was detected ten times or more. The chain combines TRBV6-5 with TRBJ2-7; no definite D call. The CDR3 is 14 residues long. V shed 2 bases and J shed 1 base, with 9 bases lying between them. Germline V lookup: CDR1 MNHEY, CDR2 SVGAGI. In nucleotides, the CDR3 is TGTGCCAGCAGTTACGAGGCTAGTTCCTACGAGCAGTACTTC. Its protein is CASSYEASSYEQYF.

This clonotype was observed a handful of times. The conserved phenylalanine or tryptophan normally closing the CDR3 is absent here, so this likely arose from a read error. CDR3 nucleotide sequence: TGTGCCAGCAGCCAAGTGGCCGGGTCAACTTATTCACCCCTCCACCTT. Translation gives CASSQVAGSTYSPLHL. The V gene is TRBV3-1, the J gene TRBJ1-6; D is undetermined. Trimming took 1 base from V and 8 from J, leaving 15 bases between them. The CDR3 is 16 amino acids. Per germline, CDR1 LGHDT and CDR2 YNNKEL (reference sequence).